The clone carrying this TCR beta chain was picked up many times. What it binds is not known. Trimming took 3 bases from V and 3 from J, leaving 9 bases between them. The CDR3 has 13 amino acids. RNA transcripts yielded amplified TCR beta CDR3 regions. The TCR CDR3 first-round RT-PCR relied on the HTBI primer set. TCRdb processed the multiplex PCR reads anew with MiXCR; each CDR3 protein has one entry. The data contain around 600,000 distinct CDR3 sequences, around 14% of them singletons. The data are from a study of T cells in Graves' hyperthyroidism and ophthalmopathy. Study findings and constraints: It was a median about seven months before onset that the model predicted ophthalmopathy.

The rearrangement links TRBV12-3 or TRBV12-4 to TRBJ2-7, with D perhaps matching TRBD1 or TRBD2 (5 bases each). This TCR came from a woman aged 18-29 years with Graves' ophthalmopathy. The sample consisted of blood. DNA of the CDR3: TGTGCCAGCAGTTTTCAGGGAGTCTACGAGCAGTACTTC. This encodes CASSFQGVYEQYF.